This T cell receptor beta chain stems from a study of graft-versus-host responses after intestinal transplantation (dated by TCRdb to the early 2020s). Regarding the complete study: Multivisceral, liver-intestinal, or isolated intestinal transplants were received by the recipients. A peak of at least 4% donor T cells among recipient peripheral blood mononuclear cells was the definition used for donor T cell macrochimerism. Anti-thymocyte globulin induction was given to all recipients, followed by maintenance tacrolimus and steroids for two to four years. After intestinal transplantation, graft-versus-host and host-versus-graft alloreactive T cell clones were followed in the graft, circulation and bone marrow using bulk TCR-beta CDR3 sequencing. To identify alloreactive clones, pre-transplant mixed lymphocyte reaction products were sequenced and then compared with unstimulated pre-transplant donor and recipient T cells. The cohort enrolled around 25 intestinal transplant recipients including one retransplant, and a few patients lacking pretransplant specimens were excluded. Samples from a few later patients were sequenced in-house on an Illumina MiSeq with MiXCR processing rather than by the commercial service.

Receptor amplification or capture employed the immunoSEQ multiplex PCR assay. For most patients, genomic DNA was subjected to high-throughput TCR-beta CDR3 sequencing by Adaptive Biotechnologies. Processing in the source paper ran as follows. TCR sequencing data for 18 patients were retrieved from Adaptive's ImmunoSEQ software; three other patients were processed with MiXCR and VDJtools. Because the origin of CDR3 nucleotide sequences shared between donor and recipient could not be assigned, those sequences were removed. To be classed as alloreactive, a clone needed at least 2-fold expansion over unstimulated cells and a minimum CFSE-low frequency of 0.002% (template counts) or 0.001% (read counts). Clones were considered mappable if detected in sequenced pre-transplant spleen, lymph node, or MLR CFSE-low populations of the donor or recipient. Cumulative frequency of alloreactive clones was calculated as a percentage of all sequences weighted by copy number. The table comes from immuneACCESS by way of TCRdb, which keeps in-frame sequences with V and J called. Part of the clones is missing from these tables; in studies checked, under half for an unresolved V gene and the rest for unknown reasons. For V, J and clone size, that table is used; D and trimming come from the DNA. The sample contains more than 45,000 clones, about 90% of them found a single time. The ten largest account for more than 2.5% of the sample.

As regards this clone: What antigen it recognizes has not been identified. Within one base of it there is no much larger clone, and no base qualities were kept.

Broad study findings and their caveats: The relatively low number and heterogeneity of intestinal transplant patients limited the conclusions. GvH clones were detected in recipient bone marrow, and some of these GvH clones were observed earlier in ileal mucosa or blood, consistent with an intestinal mucosal origin. Early after transplant, peak levels of circulating GvH clones were found to be associated with declines in HvG clones. High GvH to HvG T cell clonal ratios were observed in the allografts of patients with donor T cell macrochimerism.

Blood samples were collected up to 4 times in the first month after transplant and then at least monthly when available. Reading the germline V gene gives CDR1 SGDLS and CDR2 YYNGEE. Deletion took 2 bases off V and 7 bases off J, with a span of 15 bases between the germline ends. Including the terminal cysteine and phenylalanine, the CDR3 comprises 14 residues. Just CDR3 DNA is preserved here, 42 bases in frame from base 1. The origin of this receptor is a human patient who received an intestinal transplant, so some T cells may come from the graft donor. The sequence joins TRBV9 to TRBJ2-5, with the D gene possibly TRBD1 or TRBD2, each one fitting 7 bases. The sequences come from PBMCs, collected roughly 120 days after intestinal transplantation. The DNA sequence follows: TGTGCCAGCAGCGTGAGAACAGGGGAGGGGACCCAGTACTTC. This is translated as CASSVRTGEGTQYF.